These 20 T cell receptor beta chains share one sample of origin, sequenced in a study of blood T cell repertoires in COVID-19. Sequenced by immunoSEQ multiplex PCR; TCRdb stores in-frame clones only, minus some. There are 150,000 to 200,000 clones in the sample; approximately 88% occur only once, and approximately 4% lies in the top ten. The specimen sequenced was peripheral blood. All receptors come from a woman under 40 with acute or convalescent COVID-19.

The rearrangement joins TRBV28 to TRBJ2-1; the D is unclear. Germline V gives CDR1 MDHEN, CDR2 SYDVKM. The V end lost 5 bases, the J end lost 16 bases, and 18 bases lay between the germline ends. The length of the CDR3 is 12 residues. The CDR3 here is CASSQAHSKDFF. The CDR3 coding sequence is TGTGCCAGCAGTCAGGCCCATAGTAAAGATTTCTTC.

This rearrangement joins TRBV30 to TRBJ2-3; 7 nucleotides match TRBD1. The CDR3 has 14 amino acids. The germline CDR1 and CDR2 sequences are GTSNPN and SVGIG (reference sequence). The trim removed 2 bases at V and 2 bases at J, leaving 4 bases unmatched. This chain's CDR3 is CAWSIGQATDTQYF. CDR3 nucleotides: TGTGCCTGGAGTATCGGACAGGCCACAGATACGCAGTATTTT.

The chain uses TRBV28 and TRBJ2-5, with 10 bases aligning to TRBD1. V was clipped by 10 bases and J by 2 bases; unmatched bases: 10. This CDR3 has 15 residues. Germline V CDR1 and CDR2: MDHEN, SYDVKM. The chain's CDR3 is CATLGTGDSQETQYF. In DNA form, the CDR3 reads TGTGCCACTCTGGGGACAGGGGATTCGCAAGAGACCCAGTACTTC.

This clone came up once. This rearrangement joins TRBV6-5 to TRBJ2-2; tentatively, D is TRBD2 (5 bases). The germline V gene has CDR1 MNHEY and CDR2 SVGAGI. V dropped 5 bases and J dropped 5 bases, with 12 bases sitting between them. The CDR3 contains 14 residues. The DNA of the CDR3 is TGTGCCAGCAGTCTCGACTATACGACCGGGGAGCTGTTTTTT. This codes for CASSLDYTTGELFF.

This clone was seen only once. The chain has TRBV27 and TRBJ2-5, with TRBD2 as a possible D gene (6 bases). Per the germline V gene, CDR1 is MNHEY and CDR2 is SMNVEV (reference sequence). Trimming removed 2 bases at V and 0 bases at J, with 22 bases between. CDR3 length: 19 amino acids. CDR3 in DNA: TGTGCCAGCAGTTTAATCTTCCTAGCGCCTGAATTGTACCAAGAGACCCAGTACTTC. Translated, it gives CASSLIFLAPELYQETQYF.

The chain carries TRBV19 and TRBJ2-7; no clear D gene. The length of the CDR3 is 13 residues. Germline CDR1 and CDR2: LNHDA and SQIVND (reference sequence). V was shortened by 6 bases and J by 6 bases, with 15 bases between the two germline ends. The CDR3: CASRVKPGAEQYF. The CDR3 DNA reads as TGTGCCAGTAGAGTCAAGCCCGGAGCCGAGCAGTACTTC.

The chain joins TRBV7-2 to TRBJ2-3; weak D call: TRBD2 (6 bases). Germline CDR1 SGHTA, CDR2 FQGNSA. There are 15 residues in the CDR3. V lost 5 bases to trimming and J lost 4 bases, with 16 bases between them. The CDR3 coding sequence is TGTGCCAGCAGCCCGACTAGTTCCATTGCAGATACGCAGTATTTT. Translation gives CASSPTSSIADTQYF. The full variable domain, rest sourced from reference TRBV7-2 and TRBJ2-3, is GAGVSQSPSNKVTEKGKDVELRCDPISGHTALYWYRQSLGQGLEFLIYFQGNSAPDKSGLPSDRFSAERTGGSVSTLTIQRTQQEDSAVYLCASSPTSSIADTQYFGPGTRLTVL.

This chain connects TRBV5-5 to TRBJ2-7; D not resolved. There are 14 residues in the CDR3. Germline CDR1 reads SGHKS; CDR2 reads YYEKEE (reference sequence). The V and J ends lost 0 bases and 5 bases respectively, with 12 bases between them. The CDR3 reads CASSLGSMVNEQYF. CDR3 coding DNA: TGTGCCAGCAGCTTGGGTAGCATGGTAAACGAGCAGTACTTC.

The chain combines TRBV10-1 with TRBJ2-2, with D unclear. The length of the CDR3 is 13 residues. Trimming stripped 4 bases from V and 3 bases from J, with 6 bases between. Germline values: CDR1 WNHNN, CDR2 SYGVQD (reference sequence). The CDR3: CASSVGDTGELFF. CDR3 nucleotides: TGCGCCAGCAGTGTAGGAGACACCGGGGAGCTGTTTTTT.

The chain joins TRBV6-1 to TRBJ1-2; TRBD1 matches at 7 bases. Germline CDR1 reads MNHNS; CDR2 reads SASEGT. The ends lost 1 base at V and 4 bases at J; junction bases unmatched: 0. The CDR3 has 13 amino acids. CDR3 region: CASSEEGAYGYTF. DNA of the CDR3: TGTGCCAGCAGTGAAGAGGGGGCCTATGGCTACACCTTC.

This clone was detected once. The chain links TRBV29-1 to TRBJ2-5; D gene unclear. The CDR3 spans 12 residues. With 6 bases removed from V and 4 bases from J, the gap between germline ends came to 12 bases. CDR1 SQVTM and CDR2 ANQGSEA come from the germline V gene. The CDR3 DNA is TGCAGCGTCATCCTGGCCATAGAGACCCAGTACTTC. This encodes CSVILAIETQYF.

This clone was detected once. The V gene is TRBV6-1, the J gene TRBJ1-6; D unresolved. V lost 1 base, J lost 10 bases, and 14 bases lay in between. CDR3 size: 15 residues. From germline, CDR1 is MNHNS and CDR2 SASEGT. CDR3 bases: TGTGCCAGCAGTGAAGGAAGTGCGGGTACATCACCCCTCCACTTT. Its protein is CASSEGSAGTSPLHF.

The chain has TRBV7-6 and TRBJ2-2; 13 bases are shared with TRBD2. The length of the CDR3 is 17 residues. Losses at the gene ends were 5 bases for V and 5 bases for J; bases not matched to a gene: 8. CDR1 and CDR2 (germline): SGHVS, FNYEAQ. The CDR3, as DNA: TGTGCCAGCAGCAAGGGGACTAGCGGGATTCTTACCGGGGAGCTGTTTTTT. It encodes CASSKGTSGILTGELFF.

The rearrangement uses TRBV5-4 and TRBJ1-3; maybe TRBD1 (5 bases). Germline assignment: CDR1 SGHNT and CDR2 YYREEE (reference sequence). The CDR3 spans 14 residues. V lost 1 base, J lost 4 bases, and 9 bases lay in between. The chain's CDR3 is CASSLQGVGNTIYF. As DNA, the CDR3 is TGTGCCAGCAGCTTGCAAGGGGTAGGAAACACCATATATTTT.

The chain recombines TRBV5-6 with TRBJ1-3, with D tentatively TRBD1 (5 bases). There are 15 residues in the CDR3. The V end lost 2 bases, the J end lost 2 bases, and 11 bases lay between the germline ends. CDR1 SGHDT and CDR2 YYEEEE come from the germline V gene. The CDR3 DNA reads as TGTGCCAGCAGCTTACTCGGGACTCCTGGAAACACCATATATTTT. This gives the protein CASSLLGTPGNTIYF.

The chain recombines TRBV5-1 with TRBJ2-3; D is unresolved. CDR3 length: 13 residues. V was cut by 5 bases and J by 0 bases, with 7 bases left in between. Germline V gene data show CDR1 as SGHRS and CDR2 as YFSETQ. The CDR3 loop is CASRLSSTDTQYF. CDR3 bases: TGCGCCAGCAGATTAAGCAGCACAGATACGCAGTATTTT.

The J gene is TRBJ1-5, the V gene TRBV24-1, with D possibly being TRBD1 (5 bases). The germline V gene has CDR1 KGHDR and CDR2 SFDVKD. The V and J ends lost 4 bases and 5 bases respectively, with 11 bases between them. The CDR3 is 14 residues long. The CDR3 nucleotides are TGTGCCACCAGTGACGCAGGGAGGCATCAGCCCCAGCATTTT. This codes for CATSDAGRHQPQHF.

The rearrangement links TRBV11-1 to TRBJ2-1; D call uncertain. V lost 1 base, J lost 0 bases, and 7 bases lay in between. The CDR3 length is 15 residues. The germline V gene encodes CDR1 SGHAT and CDR2 FQDESV (reference sequence). The CDR3 DNA is TGTGCCAGCAGCTTAGACTTTAGCTCCTACAATGAGCAGTTCTTC. It yields the protein CASSLDFSSYNEQFF.

The V gene is TRBV5-1, the J gene TRBJ1-2, with a possible D match to TRBD1 (5 bases). Germline V gives CDR1 SGHRS, CDR2 YFSETQ. The germline V and J ends were trimmed by 2 bases and 2 bases, with 10 bases remaining between them. The CDR3 length is 14 residues. The CDR3 loop reads CASSFDSPNYGYTF. The CDR3 DNA sequence: TGCGCCAGCAGCTTTGACAGTCCCAACTATGGCTACACCTTC.

A word on this clone: Other DNA sequences in the same sample also yield this CDR3. The chain uses TRBV28 and TRBJ1-1; D uncertain. This CDR3 contains 11 residues. Germline-derived CDR1 and CDR2 are MDHEN and SYDVKM. Trimming stripped 5 bases from V and 10 bases from J, with 11 bases between. In nucleotides, the CDR3 is TGTGCCAGCAGTCTCGGACGGGGAGCTTTCTTT. Protein product: CASSLGRGAFF.